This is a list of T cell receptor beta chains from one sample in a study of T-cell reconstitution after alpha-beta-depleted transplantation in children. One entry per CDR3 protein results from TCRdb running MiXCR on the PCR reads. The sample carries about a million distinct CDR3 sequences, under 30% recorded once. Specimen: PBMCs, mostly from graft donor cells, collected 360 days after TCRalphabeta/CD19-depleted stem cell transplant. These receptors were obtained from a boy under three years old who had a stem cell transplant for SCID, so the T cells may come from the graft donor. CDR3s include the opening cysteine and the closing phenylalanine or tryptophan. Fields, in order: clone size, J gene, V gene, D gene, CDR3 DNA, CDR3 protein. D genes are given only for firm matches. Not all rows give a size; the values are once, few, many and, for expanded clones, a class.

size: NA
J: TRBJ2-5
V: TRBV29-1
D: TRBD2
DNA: TGCAGCGTTGCGTCGAGCGGGACGCAAGAGACCCAGTACTTC
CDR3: CSVASSGTQETQYF

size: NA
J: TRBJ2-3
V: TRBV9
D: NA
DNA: TGTGCCAGCAGCGTAGGGGCCGACCGGGGCACAGATACGCAGTATTTT
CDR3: CASSVGADRGTDTQYF

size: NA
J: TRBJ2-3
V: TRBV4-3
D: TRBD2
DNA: TGCGCCAGCAGCCAAGAATTTAGCGGGGAATTCACAGATACGCAGTATTTT
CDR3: CASSQEFSGEFTDTQYF

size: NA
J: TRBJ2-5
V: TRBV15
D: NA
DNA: TGTGCCACCAGCAGAGATCAGGGCAGGTTAGAGACCCAGTACTTC
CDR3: CATSRDQGRLETQYF

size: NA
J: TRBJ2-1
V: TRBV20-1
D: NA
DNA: TGCAGTGCAGGGGAGTGGGGCGAGGGAGAGCAGTTCTTC
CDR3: CSAGEWGEGEQFF

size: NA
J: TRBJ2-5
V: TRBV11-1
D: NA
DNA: TGTGCCAGCAGAGACTTCGGGGAGACCCAGTACTTC
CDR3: CASRDFGETQYF

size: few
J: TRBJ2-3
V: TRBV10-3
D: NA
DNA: TGTGCCATCAAGGAGGGGGACTTCGTCACAGATACGCAGTATTTT
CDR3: CAIKEGDFVTDTQYF

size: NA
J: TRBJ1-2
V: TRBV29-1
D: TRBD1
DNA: TGCAGCGTCTTGGGACAGGGAGGCGTTTATGGCTACACCTTC
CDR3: CSVLGQGGVYGYTF

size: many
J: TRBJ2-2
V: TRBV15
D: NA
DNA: TGTGCCACCAGCAGAGATCCGATCGGGGAGCTGTTTTTT
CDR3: CATSRDPIGELFF

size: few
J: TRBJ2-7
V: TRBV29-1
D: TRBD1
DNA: TGCAGCGGGGGGGACAGGGCCTACGAGCAGTACTTC
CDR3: CSGGDRAYEQYF

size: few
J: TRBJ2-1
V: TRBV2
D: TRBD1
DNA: TGTGCCAGCAGTGATCGGACAGGGGGCTGGGATGAGCAGTTCTTC
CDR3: CASSDRTGGWDEQFF

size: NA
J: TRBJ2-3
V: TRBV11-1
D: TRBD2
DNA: TGTGCCAGCAGCCAGAGGTGGGCTAGCGGGGGGGAAAGCACAGATACGCAGTATTTT
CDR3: CASSQRWASGGESTDTQYF

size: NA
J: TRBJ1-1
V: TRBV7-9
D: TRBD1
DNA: TGTGCCAGCAGCCCGGTCGGGACAGGGTATCATGGTGAAGCTTTCTTT
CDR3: CASSPVGTGYHGEAFF

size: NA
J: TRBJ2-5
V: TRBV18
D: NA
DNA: TGTGCCAGCTCAACGGACACCTCCCAAGAGACCCAGTACTTC
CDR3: CASSTDTSQETQYF

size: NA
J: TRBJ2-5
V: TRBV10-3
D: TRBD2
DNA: TGTGCCATCAGTGGGACTAGCCGGGAGACCCAGTACTTC
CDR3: CAISGTSRETQYF

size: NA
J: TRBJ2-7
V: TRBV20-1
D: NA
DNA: TGCAGTGCTAGAAGGGGATTTCCCTACGAGCAGTACTTC
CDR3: CSARRGFPYEQYF

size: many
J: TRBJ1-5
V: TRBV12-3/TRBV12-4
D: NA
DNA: TGTGCCAGCAGTTTAGCAGGCTCTGGTAATCAGCCCCAGCATTTT
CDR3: CASSLAGSGNQPQHF

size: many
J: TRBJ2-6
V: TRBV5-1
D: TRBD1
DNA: TGCGCCAGCAGCCCTGGGCTAGGGGGCGGCTCTGGGGCCAACGTCCTGACTTTC
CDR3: CASSPGLGGGSGANVLTF

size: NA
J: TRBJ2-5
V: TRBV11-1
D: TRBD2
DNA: TGTGCCAGCAGCGCGGGGACTAGCGGGGGACCAATCCAAGAGACCCAGTACTTC
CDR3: CASSAGTSGGPIQETQYF

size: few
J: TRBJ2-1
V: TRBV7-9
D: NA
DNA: TGTGCCAGCAGCTTAGTTCAGCTCCGGGACGGGGGTTCCAATGAGCAGTTCTTC
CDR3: CASSLVQLRDGGSNEQFF

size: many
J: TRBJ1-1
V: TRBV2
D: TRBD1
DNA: TGTGCCAGCAACCGGGACAGGGGAAGCGACACTGAAGCTTTCTTT
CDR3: CASNRDRGSDTEAFF

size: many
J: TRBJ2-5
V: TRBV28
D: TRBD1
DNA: TGTGCCACCGGTTCGGACAGGGGTGAGACCCAGTACTTC
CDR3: CATGSDRGETQYF

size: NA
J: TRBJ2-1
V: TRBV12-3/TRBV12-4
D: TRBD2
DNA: TGTGCCAGCAAGGGGCGGGGGGGCTTCCACAATGAGCAGTTCTTC
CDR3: CASKGRGGFHNEQFF

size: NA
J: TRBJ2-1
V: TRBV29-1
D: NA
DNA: TGCAGCGTTGAAGGAGTGCGGGACACTCTTTACAATGAGCAGTTCTTC
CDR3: CSVEGVRDTLYNEQFF

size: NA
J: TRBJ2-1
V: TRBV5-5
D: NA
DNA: TGTGCCAGCAGCTTGAATTCGCCCGACCGGTTAAGGGATCGGCAGTTCTTC
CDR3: CASSLNSPDRLRDRQFF

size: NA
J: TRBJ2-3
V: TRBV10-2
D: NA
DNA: TGCGCCAGCAGTGATCAGGGGTTCGCAGATACGCAGTATTTT
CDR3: CASSDQGFADTQYF

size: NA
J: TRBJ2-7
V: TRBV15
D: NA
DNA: TGTGCCACCAGATCCGGAACCGGGACCTACTACGAGCAGTACTTC
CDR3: CATRSGTGTYYEQYF

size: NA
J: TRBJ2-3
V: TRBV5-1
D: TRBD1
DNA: TGCGCCAGCAGCGACCGACAGGGGCTGTTGAGGACAGATACGCAGTATTTT
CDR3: CASSDRQGLLRTDTQYF

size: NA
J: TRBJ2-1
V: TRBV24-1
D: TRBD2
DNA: TGTGCCACCAGTGACCCCCACCGACTAGCGGGGGACGAGCAGTTCTTC
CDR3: CATSDPHRLAGDEQFF

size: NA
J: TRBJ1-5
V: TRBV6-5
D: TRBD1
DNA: TGTGCCAGTGGGCCGGGACAGGGGTATCAGCCCCAGCATTTT
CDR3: CASGPGQGYQPQHF

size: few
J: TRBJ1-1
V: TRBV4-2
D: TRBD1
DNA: TGTGCCAGCAGCCTGGGACAGGGGGCAAATGTTGCTTTCTTT
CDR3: CASSLGQGANVAFF

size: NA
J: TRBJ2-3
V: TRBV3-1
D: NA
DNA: TGTGCCAGCAGCCAAGGAAAGTTCACAGATACGCAGTATTTT
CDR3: CASSQGKFTDTQYF

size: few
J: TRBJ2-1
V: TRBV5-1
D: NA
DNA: TGCGCCAGCAGCTTGTATCTCACGGAGCAGTTCTTC
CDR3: CASSLYLTEQFF

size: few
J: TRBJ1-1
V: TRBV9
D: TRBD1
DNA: TGTGCCAGCAGCGCTTGGACAGGGAAGAACACTGAAGCTTTCTTT
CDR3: CASSAWTGKNTEAFF

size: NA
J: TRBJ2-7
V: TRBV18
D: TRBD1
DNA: TGTGCCAGCTCACCGACAGGGATAGGTGACTACGAGCAGTACTTC
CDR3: CASSPTGIGDYEQYF

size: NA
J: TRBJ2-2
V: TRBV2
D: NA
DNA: TGTGCCAGCAGCCCAGAGGGAGGATACACCGGGGAGCTGTTTTTT
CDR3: CASSPEGGYTGELFF

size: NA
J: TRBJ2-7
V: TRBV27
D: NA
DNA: TGTGCCAACCACCAGAGGGGGATACGAGAGCAGTACTTC
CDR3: CANHQRGIREQYF

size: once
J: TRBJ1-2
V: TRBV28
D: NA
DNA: TGTGCCAGCAGTTTAACGCACGGGGGGTATGGCTACACCTTC
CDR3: CASSLTHGGYGYTF

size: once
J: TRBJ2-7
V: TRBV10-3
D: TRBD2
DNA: TGTGCCATCCGCATAGCGGGAGCCCACGAGCAGTACTTC
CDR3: CAIRIAGAHEQYF

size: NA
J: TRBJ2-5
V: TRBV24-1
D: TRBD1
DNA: TGTGCCACCAGTGCCAGGACAGGGGAGGAGGAGACCCAGTACTTC
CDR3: CATSARTGEEETQYF

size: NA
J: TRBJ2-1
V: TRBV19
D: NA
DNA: TGTGCCAGTAGCGAAAATGGCCTCGGGGATGAGCAGTTCTTC
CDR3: CASSENGLGDEQFF

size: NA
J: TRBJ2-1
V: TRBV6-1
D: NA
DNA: TGTGCCAGCAGTGGCCCCTGGGCGAGGACCTACAATGAGCAGTTCTTC
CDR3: CASSGPWARTYNEQFF

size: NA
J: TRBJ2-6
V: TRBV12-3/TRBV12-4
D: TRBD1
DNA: TGTGCCAGCAGTCGACCTAGGGAAAGGGACAGACGTGGGGCCAACGTCCTGACTTTC
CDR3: CASSRPRERDRRGANVLTF

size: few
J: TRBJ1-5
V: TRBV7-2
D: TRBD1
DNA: TGTGCCAGCAGCTTTGAGGGGGCGCGCAATCAGCCCCAGCATTTT
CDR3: CASSFEGARNQPQHF

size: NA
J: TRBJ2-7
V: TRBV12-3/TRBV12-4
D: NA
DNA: TGTGCCAACTATACGTCCGACGGGGACCCCTACGAGCAGTACTTC
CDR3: CANYTSDGDPYEQYF

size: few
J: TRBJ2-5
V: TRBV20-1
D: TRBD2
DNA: TGCAGTGCTACGTGGCTAGCGGGGGGTCACAAAGAGACCCAGTACTTC
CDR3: CSATWLAGGHKETQYF